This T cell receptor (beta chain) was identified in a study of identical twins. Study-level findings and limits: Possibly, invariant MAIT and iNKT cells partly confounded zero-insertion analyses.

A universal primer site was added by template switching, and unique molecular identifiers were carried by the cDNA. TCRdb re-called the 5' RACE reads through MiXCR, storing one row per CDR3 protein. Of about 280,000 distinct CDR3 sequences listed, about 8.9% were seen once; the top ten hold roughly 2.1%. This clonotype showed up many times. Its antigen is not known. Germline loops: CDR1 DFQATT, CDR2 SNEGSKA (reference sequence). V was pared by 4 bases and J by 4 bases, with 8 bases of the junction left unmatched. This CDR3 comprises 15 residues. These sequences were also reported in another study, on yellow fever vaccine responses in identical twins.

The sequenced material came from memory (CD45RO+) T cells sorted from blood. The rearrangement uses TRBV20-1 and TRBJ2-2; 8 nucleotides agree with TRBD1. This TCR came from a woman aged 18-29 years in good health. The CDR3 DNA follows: TGCAGTGCTAATAGACAGGGGCACACCACCGGGGAGCTGTTTTTT. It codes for CSANRQGHTTGELFF.